This TCR beta chain was observed in a study of blood T cell repertoires in COVID-19. Study background: Specimens from acute and convalescent COVID-19 originated in the United States, Italy and Spain.

Germline values: CDR1 GTSNPN, CDR2 SVGIG (reference sequence). The CDR3 has 11 residues. With 2 bases removed from V and 0 bases from J, the gap between germline ends came to 2 bases. As originally analysed: Estimation of nucleated cell counts relied on the amplification of reference gene primers. The table came from immunoSEQ multiplex PCR; TCRdb's copy has only in-frame clones and leaves some out. Clone size and the V and J calls come from that table; the DNA yielded D and trimming. The table has over 130,000 clones, about four fifths seen once. The V gene is TRBV30, the J gene TRBJ2-7; D is ambiguous. This clonotype was obtained from a woman in her sixties or seventies with acute or convalescent COVID-19. Sequencing was performed on peripheral blood. CDR3 loop: CAWSYSYEQYF. CDR3 nucleotides: TGTGCCTGGAGTTACTCCTACGAGCAGTACTTC.